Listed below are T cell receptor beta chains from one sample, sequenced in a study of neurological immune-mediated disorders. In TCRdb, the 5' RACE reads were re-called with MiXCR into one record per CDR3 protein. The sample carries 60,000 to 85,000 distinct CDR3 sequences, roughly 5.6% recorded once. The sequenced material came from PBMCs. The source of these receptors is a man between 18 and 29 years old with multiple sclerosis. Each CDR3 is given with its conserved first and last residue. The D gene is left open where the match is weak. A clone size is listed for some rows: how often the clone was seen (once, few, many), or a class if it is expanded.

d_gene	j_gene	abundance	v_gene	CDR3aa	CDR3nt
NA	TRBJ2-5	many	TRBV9	CASSASSYGVQETQYF	TGTGCCAGCAGCGCGTCTAGCTACGGGGTCCAAGAGACCCAGTACTTC
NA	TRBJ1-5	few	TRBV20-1	CSAMTDSNQPQNF	TGCAGTGCTATGACGGATAGCAATCAGCCCCAGAATTTT
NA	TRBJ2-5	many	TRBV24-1	CATSDPRKETQYF	TGTGCCACCAGTGACCCCCGTAAAGAGACCCAGTACTTC
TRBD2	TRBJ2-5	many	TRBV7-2	CASSTRLAGPGETQYF	TGTGCCAGCAGCACCCGACTAGCGGGCCCGGGAGAGACCCAGTACTTC
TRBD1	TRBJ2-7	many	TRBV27	CASRLSGTGKEQYF	TGTGCCAGCAGATTATCCGGGACAGGGAAGGAGCAGTACTTC
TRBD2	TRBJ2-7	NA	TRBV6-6	CASSYRGGLAGLYEQYF	TGTGCCAGCAGTTACAGGGGGGGACTAGCGGGGCTCTACGAGCAGTACTTC
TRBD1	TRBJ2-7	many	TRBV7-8	CASSLATGDGEQYF	TGTGCCAGCAGCTTAGCGACAGGGGACGGCGAGCAGTACTTC
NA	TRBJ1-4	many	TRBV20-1	CSATLPGQDNEKLFF	TGCAGTGCTACCCTACCAGGGCAAGATAATGAAAAACTGTTTTTT
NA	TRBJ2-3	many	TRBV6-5	CASRTAQRRDTQYF	TGTGCCAGCAGAACGGCCCAACGGAGAGATACGCAGTATTTT
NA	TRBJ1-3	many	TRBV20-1	CSARGGFSGNTIYF	TGCAGTGCTAGAGGCGGTTTCTCTGGAAACACCATATATTTT
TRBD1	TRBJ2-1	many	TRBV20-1	CSALEQGAMYNEQFF	TGCAGTGCCCTCGAACAGGGGGCGATGTACAATGAGCAGTTCTTC
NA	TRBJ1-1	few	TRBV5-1	CASSLAQVGWENTEAFF	TGCGCCAGCAGCTTGGCCCAGGTAGGGTGGGAGAACACTGAAGCTTTCTTT
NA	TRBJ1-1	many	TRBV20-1	CSASPNWGQNTEAFF	TGCAGTGCTAGCCCCAACTGGGGACAGAACACTGAAGCTTTCTTT
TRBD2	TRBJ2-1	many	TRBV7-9	CASSLETSGMDEQFF	TGTGCCAGCAGCTTAGAGACTAGCGGGATGGACGAGCAGTTCTTC
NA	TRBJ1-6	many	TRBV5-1	CASSLEGGGDSPLHF	TGCGCCAGCAGCTTGGAAGGGGGTGGAGATTCACCCCTCCACTTT
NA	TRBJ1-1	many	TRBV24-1	CATSDSGNTEAFF	TGTGCCACCAGTGATTCGGGGAACACTGAAGCTTTCTTT
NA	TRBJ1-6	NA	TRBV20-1	CSATRAAGNSPLNF	TGCAGTGCTACACGGGCTGCAGGGAATTCACCCCTCAACTTT
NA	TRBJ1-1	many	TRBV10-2	CAITVNKGTEAFF	TGCGCCATCACAGTGAATAAGGGCACTGAAGCTTTCTTT
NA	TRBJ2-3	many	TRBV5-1	CASSLEIAAGTDTQYF	TGCGCCAGCAGCTTGGAAATAGCGGCGGGCACAGATACGCAGTATTTT
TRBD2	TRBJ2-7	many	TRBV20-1	CSAFSVSGVSSYEQYF	TGCAGTGCTTTCTCCGTTAGCGGGGTATCCTCCTACGAGCAGTACTTC
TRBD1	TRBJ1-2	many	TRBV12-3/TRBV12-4	CASSPMTGRSGYTF	TGTGCCAGCAGTCCAATGACAGGGCGTTCCGGCTACACCTTC
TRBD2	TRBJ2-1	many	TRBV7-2	CASTLGSGAYNEQFF	TGTGCCAGCACCCTGGGTAGCGGGGCCTACAATGAGCAGTTCTTC
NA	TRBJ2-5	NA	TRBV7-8	CASSLVTGTLETQYF	TGTGCCAGCAGCTTAGTTACAGGGACGTTGGAGACCCAGTACTTC